These 27 T cell receptor beta chains came from one sample sequenced in a study of post-analysis software for immune sequencing data. General study points: About five TRBV segments were more frequent in patients than controls; TRBV5-6, TRBV5-1 and TRBV20-1 belonged to this group.

Their specific antigens are unknown. The library was made from cDNA and included unique molecular identifiers. TCRdb re-derived calls from the PCR reads in MiXCR, one entry per CDR3 protein. The data contain about 540,000 distinct CDR3 sequences, around 34% of them singletons. Sequenced sample: blood. The receptors shown here come from a girl younger than 18 with multiple sclerosis.

Only a few counts were recorded for this clonotype. The gene calls are TRBV27 and TRBJ2-3; D gene unclear. V dropped 2 bases and J dropped 6 bases, with 21 bases sitting between them. Germline lookup yields CDR1 MNHEY and CDR2 SMNVEV (reference sequence). This CDR3 is 17 amino acids long. The CDR3 DNA sequence: TGTGCCAGCAGTTTAATCGGTGCGGCAGCCCCAAAGGATACGCAGTATTTT. Translating it yields CASSLIGAAAPKDTQYF.

V usage is TRBV5-1 and J usage is TRBJ1-1, with D possibly matching TRBD1 (5 bases). With 3 bases removed from V and 0 bases from J, the gap between germline ends came to 9 bases. This CDR3 has 14 amino acids. Germline CDR1 reads SGHRS; CDR2 reads YFSETQ. The CDR3 nucleotides are TGCGCCAGCAGCTCGAGGACACTGAACACTGAAGCTTTCTTT. It is translated as CASSSRTLNTEAFF.

The rearrangement uses TRBV27 and TRBJ2-6; 9 bases agree with TRBD1. The trim removed 0 bases at V and 1 base at J, leaving 10 bases unmatched. The CDR3 has 20 residues. Germline V gene lookup returns CDR1 MNHEY and CDR2 SMNVEV (reference sequence). The CDR3 sequence: CASSLSAPGQGVSGANVLTF. For the CDR3, the DNA is TGTGCCAGCAGTTTATCCGCGCCGGGACAGGGAGTATCTGGGGCCAACGTCCTGACTTTC.

The V gene is TRBV10-3, the J gene TRBJ2-7; perhaps TRBD1 as D (5 bases). Trimming pared 8 bases from V and 0 bases from J, leaving 11 bases between. CDR3 length: 13 amino acids. Germline assignment: CDR1 ENHRY and CDR2 SYGVKD. Here the CDR3 reads CAIGKDSSYEQYF. The DNA of the CDR3 is TGTGCCATCGGTAAAGACAGCTCCTACGAGCAGTACTTC.

This clonotype was detected many times. This rearrangement joins TRBV29-1 to TRBJ2-5, with 12 bases lining up with TRBD2. The junction had 14 bases not matched to a gene; V was cut back by 4 bases and J by 5 bases. The CDR3 is 17 residues long. Germline values: CDR1 SQVTM, CDR2 ANQGSEA. The CDR3 DNA follows: TGCAGCGTTGTCGACCCCCTAGCGGGGGGGCCGTGGGAGACCCAGTACTTC. Protein: CSVVDPLAGGPWETQYF. The full variable domain, in which reference TRBV29-1 and TRBJ2-5 provide the parts outside the CDR3, is SAVISQKPSRDICQRGTSLTIQCQVDSQVTMMFWYRQQPGQSLTLIATANQGSEATYESGFVIDKFPISRPNLTFSTLTVSNMSPEDSSIYLCSVVDPLAGGPWETQYFGPGTRLLVL.

The chain uses TRBV5-5 and TRBJ2-3, with 10 bases matching TRBD2. The V gene's germline CDR1 is SGHKS and CDR2 YYEKEE (reference sequence). This CDR3 has 17 amino acids. With V trimmed by 0 bases and J by 4 bases, 8 bases remained unmatched. The CDR3 sequence is CASSLALLAGPPDTQYF. CDR3 nucleotides: TGTGCCAGCAGCTTGGCCCTACTAGCGGGGCCCCCAGATACGCAGTATTTT.

The sample holds one count of this clonotype. This rearrangement joins TRBV4-2 to TRBJ2-3; D may be TRBD2 (7 bases). Germline V gene lookup returns CDR1 LGHNA and CDR2 YNFKEQ. The CDR3 sequence is 16 residues long. V lost 1 base, J lost 5 bases, and 16 bases lay in between. The CDR3 coding sequence is TGTGCCAGCAGCCAAGTGGGGGGGCCAATCCTAGATACGCAGTATTTT. Its protein is CASSQVGGPILDTQYF.

The sample holds a few counts of this clonotype. The chain uses TRBV11-2 and TRBJ2-4, with D possibly being TRBD1 (7 bases). Trimming took 2 bases from V and 6 from J, leaving 14 bases between them. Germline V gene sequence: CDR1 SGHAT, CDR2 FQNNGV. The CDR3 has 15 amino acids. CDR3 DNA: TGTGCCAGCAGCTTAACCTTTCAGGGGGGAAACATTCAGTACTTC. Amino acids: CASSLTFQGGNIQYF. Variable domain in full (rest from reference TRBV11-2 and TRBJ2-4): EAGVAQSPRYKIIEKRQSVAFWCNPISGHATLYWYQQILGQGPKLLIQFQNNGVVDDSQLPKDRFSAERLKGVDSTLKIQPAKLEDSAVYLCASSLTFQGGNIQYFGAGTRLSVL.

The chain couples TRBV3-1 to TRBJ2-5; D possibly corresponds to TRBD2 (5 bases). Germline lookup yields CDR1 LGHDT and CDR2 YNNKEL (reference sequence). V dropped 4 bases and J dropped 5 bases, with 17 bases sitting between them. The CDR3 covers 15 residues. The CDR3 region is CASSPTLGGGETQYF. DNA for the CDR3: TGTGCCAGCAGCCCTACATTGGGCGGCGGGGAGACCCAGTACTTC.

The chain joins TRBV6-5 to TRBJ2-3, with 9 positions matching TRBD2. Germline V gene sequence: CDR1 MNHEY, CDR2 SVGAGI. The CDR3 loop spans 16 amino acids. J lost 2 bases, V lost 4 bases, and 7 bases had no gene match. The CDR3 DNA is TGTGCCAGCAGTTCCTTAAGCGGGGGGTTCACAGATACGCAGTATTTT. Translating gives CASSSLSGGFTDTQYF.

V gene TRBV18 combines with J gene TRBJ1-1; the D gene is possibly TRBD1 (6 bases). This CDR3 has 17 residues. Germline CDR1 KGHSH, CDR2 LQKENI. V gave up 3 bases and J gave up 0 bases, with 17 bases separating them. In DNA form, the CDR3 reads TGTGCCAGCTCACCTCTTATAGGGGACACCATGAACACTGAAGCTTTCTTT. It codes for CASSPLIGDTMNTEAFF.

The chain links TRBV12-3 or TRBV12-4 to TRBJ2-3; 7 nucleotides line up with TRBD1. The CDR3 has 17 amino acids. With 0 bases clipped from V and 6 bases from J, the junction kept 12 bases outside the gene matches. The CDR3 is CASSLALTTGNSDTQYF. The CDR3 DNA sequence: TGTGCCAGCAGTTTAGCGCTAACGACAGGGAATTCCGATACGCAGTATTTT.

This clonotype was counted once. The rearrangement links TRBV20-1 to TRBJ2-7; D is unresolved. Germline assignment: CDR1 DFQATT and CDR2 SNEGSKA (reference sequence). The CDR3 is 13 amino acids. The V end was cut by 1 base, the J end by 2 bases, with 9 bases between. The CDR3 DNA follows: TGCAGTGCTAGAGCCAGGAGCGCCTACGAGCAGTACTTC. This codes for CSARARSAYEQYF.

The chain combines TRBV5-5 with TRBJ2-3; TRBD2 agrees at 7 bases. Trimming removed 7 bases from V and 6 bases from J; junction bases left unmatched: 5. CDR1 and CDR2 (germline): SGHKS, YYEKEE (reference sequence). The CDR3 is 12 residues long. The CDR3 region has the DNA TGTGCCAGCCTCCCCGGGGGGGATACGCAGTATTTT. Amino acids: CASLPGGDTQYF.

This clonotype was seen only a few times. The genes are TRBV5-1 and TRBJ1-2; 7 bases are shared with TRBD1. Germline V gene lookup returns CDR1 SGHRS and CDR2 YFSETQ. This CDR3 comprises 14 residues. V lost 0 bases and J lost 8; bases outside the gene matches: 7. CDR3 in amino acids: CASSLAEGARGYTF. CDR3 nucleotides: TGCGCCAGCAGCTTGGCGGAGGGGGCGCGAGGCTACACCTTC. The entire variable domain, with the rest obtained from reference TRBV5-1 and TRBJ1-2, is as follows: KAGVTQTPRYLIKTRGQQVTLSCSPISGHRSVSWYQQTPGQGLQFLFEYFSETQRNKGNFPGRFSGRQFSNSRSEMNVSTLELGDSALYLCASSLAEGARGYTFGSGTRLTVV.

The count of this clonotype is one. CDR3 DNA: TGTGCCAGCAGCTTAGTCGCGGGGGGCAACACAGATACGCAGTATTTT. This codes for CASSLVAGGNTDTQYF. The chain recombines TRBV7-9 with TRBJ2-3; 8 bases match TRBD2. Trimming cost V 1 base and J 2 bases; bases outside gene matches: 5. CDR3 length: 16 amino acids. Germline V gives CDR1 SEHNR, CDR2 FQNEAQ (reference sequence).

On this clonotype: The junction differs from germline at one of its ends, possibly a read error. This sequence joins TRBV4-1 and TRBJ1-5; D gene unclear. The CDR3 covers 15 residues. Germline-derived CDR1 and CDR2 are MGHRA and YSYEKL. The CDR3 here is CASSQDRNSNQLQHF. CDR3 sequence (DNA): TGCGCCAGCAGCCAAGACAGAAATAGCAATCAGCTCCAGCATTTT.

The chain couples TRBV6-2 or TRBV6-3 to TRBJ1-5; D is ambiguous. Germline CDR1 and CDR2: MNHEY and SVGEGT. Trimming pared 5 bases from V and 2 bases from J, leaving 13 bases between. CDR3 length: 15 amino acids. As DNA, the CDR3 is TGTGCCAGCAGTGATCCCCCTACGGGCAATCAGCCCCAGCATTTT. It is translated as CASSDPPTGNQPQHF.

The chain joins TRBV11-2 to TRBJ2-5; 12 bases are a match to TRBD2. CDR3 length: 16 amino acids. The V gene end was trimmed by 7 bases and the J gene end by 5 bases; junction bases not matched to a gene: 11. The V gene's germline CDR1 is SGHAT and CDR2 FQNNGV. CDR3 amino acids: CASKIPSGGGRETQYF. Here the CDR3 DNA reads TGTGCCAGCAAGATTCCTAGCGGGGGGGGACGGGAGACCCAGTACTTC.

This sequence joins TRBV28 and TRBJ2-1, with 7 bases aligning to TRBD2. The CDR3 length is 14 residues. With 6 bases clipped from V and 0 bases from J, the junction kept 2 bases outside the gene matches. Germline V gives CDR1 MDHEN, CDR2 SYDVKM. The CDR3 region is CASRWGGSYNEQFF. DNA for the CDR3: TGTGCCAGCAGATGGGGGGGCTCCTACAATGAGCAGTTCTTC. Full variable domain (remainder filled in from reference TRBV28 and TRBJ2-1): DVKVTQSSRYLVKRTGEKVFLECVQDMDHENMFWYRQDPGLGLRLIYFSYDVKMKEKGDIPEGYSVSREKKERFSLILESASTNQTSMYLCASRWGGSYNEQFFGPGTRLTVL.

This clonotype was counted between two and nine times. The chain links TRBV20-1 to TRBJ2-7; TRBD2 aligns across 8 bases. CDR3 length: 14 residues. Trimming removed 0 bases from V and 5 bases from J; junction bases left unmatched: 6. CDR1 DFQATT and CDR2 SNEGSKA come from the germline V gene (reference sequence). The CDR3 sequence: CSARDSGGPHEQYF. CDR3 bases: TGCAGTGCTAGAGATTCGGGGGGGCCCCACGAGCAGTACTTC.

The rearrangement uses TRBV11-2 and TRBJ2-1; 7 bases match TRBD1. This CDR3 spans 17 amino acids. J gave up 0 bases and V 6 bases, and 11 bases lay outside the gene matches. Germline V gives CDR1 SGHAT, CDR2 FQNNGV. CDR3 protein: CASSQTGSGVSYNEQFF. CDR3 bases: TGTGCCAGCAGTCAGACAGGGTCAGGGGTCTCCTACAATGAGCAGTTCTTC.

In its sample, this clonotype was seen a few times. CDR3 region: CASRKDRAPETQYF. The CDR3 DNA reads TGTGCCAGCAGGAAAGACAGGGCCCCCGAGACCCAGTACTTC. This chain connects TRBV28 to TRBJ2-5; 7 bases are a match to TRBD1. The CDR3 runs 14 residues. V was pared by 6 bases and J by 5 bases, with 9 bases of the junction left unmatched. Germline CDR1 reads MDHEN; CDR2 reads SYDVKM. Together with reference TRBV28 and TRBJ2-5, the CDR3 gives the full variable domain: DVKVTQSSRYLVKRTGEKVFLECVQDMDHENMFWYRQDPGLGLRLIYFSYDVKMKEKGDIPEGYSVSREKKERFSLILESASTNQTSMYLCASRKDRAPETQYFGPGTRLLVL.

The V gene is TRBV24-1, the J gene TRBJ2-1; 7 nucleotides agree with TRBD2. Per germline, CDR1 KGHDR and CDR2 SFDVKD. The CDR3 is 13 residues long. After removal of 8 bases from V and 9 bases from J, the junction contained 9 bases not matched to a gene. CDR3 sequence (DNA): TGTGCCACCAAGTCCCTCCCGGGGGGTGAGCAGTTCTTC. This translates into CATKSLPGGEQFF.

This clonotype was seen more than once but under ten times. This sequence joins TRBV2 and TRBJ2-7; D gene uncertain. CDR1 is SNHLY, CDR2 FYNNEI, per germline. The V end was cut by 3 bases, the J end by 6 bases, with 6 bases between. The CDR3 is made up of 11 amino acids. The CDR3 sequence: CASSDVGEQYF. DNA of the CDR3: TGTGCCAGCAGTGATGTGGGCGAGCAGTACTTC.

The chain combines TRBV4-1 with TRBJ1-6; D unclear. Germline CDR1 is MGHRA and CDR2 is YSYEKL. The CDR3 runs to 14 residues. Trimming shortened V by 0 bases and J by 5 bases, and 5 bases separated the two germline ends. Written as DNA, the CDR3 is TGCGCCAGCAGCCAAGATCCGAATAATTCACCCCTCCACTTT. Protein product: CASSQDPNNSPLHF.

This clonotype was observed a handful of times. V usage is TRBV13 and J usage is TRBJ1-2; D is ambiguous. The germline CDR1 and CDR2 sequences are PRHDT and FYEKMQ (reference sequence). V gave up 3 bases and J gave up 8 bases, with 13 bases separating them. The CDR3 sequence is 13 residues long. The CDR3 loop is CASSFSVKEGYTF. The CDR3 coding sequence is TGTGCCAGCAGCTTCTCCGTTAAAGAAGGCTACACCTTC.